This T cell receptor (beta chain) was sequenced during a study of T cells after yellow fever vaccination. Study-level points and caveats: Abundant clonotypes from the bulk population could contaminate FACS-sorted repertoires. Among primary-vaccination clones, most reappeared after the booster, at about 95% for CD4 and around 91% for CD8. Weaker, the secondary response had a peak occurring faster, on day 5 versus 15.

This CDR3 has 16 amino acids. Germline V CDR1 and CDR2: LGHNA, YSLEER. V lost 0 bases and J 5 bases, leaving 14 bases between the germline ends. By 5'RACE template switching, TCR cDNA was produced, with a universal primer site and UMIs added in the process. TCRdb redid the calling of the 5' RACE reads with MiXCR, one entry per CDR3 protein. Of 550,000 to 750,000 distinct CDR3 sequences listed, about 13% are singletons. This clonotype occurred a few times. Its antigen is currently unknown. Specimen: PBMCs, collected on the day of the yellow fever booster vaccination. The sequence was collected from a man aged 25-45 years who received the YFV17D yellow fever vaccine. This sequence joins TRBV4-3 and TRBJ2-1, with D perhaps TRBD1 (6 bases). CDR3 loop: CASSQDHRDIHNEQFF. CDR3 DNA sequence: TGCGCCAGCAGCCAAGACCACCGGGACATACACAATGAGCAGTTCTTC.